Listed here are 29 T cell receptor beta chains from one sample, sequenced in a study of Ad26.COV2.S vaccination and SARS-CoV-2 variants. The assay was immunoSEQ multiplex PCR, and TCRdb's table has in-frame clones only and misses some. The sample holds 440,000 or so clones, around 93% seen once. Documented treatment: around 19 received Ad26.COV2.S at low or high dose, single or two shots; 5 received placebo; per-sample allocation not given. Sampling happened 63 days after the first vaccine or placebo injection. Sample: peripheral blood, taken in a trial of Ad26.COV2.S vaccine versus placebo. The receptors shown here come from a person aged 18-60 years who received the Ad26.COV2.S COVID-19 vaccine or a placebo.

CDR3 residues: CAISGVGPISEAFF. The CDR3 DNA is TGTGCCATCAGTGGGGTGGGACCCATCTCTGAAGCTTTCTTT. The rearrangement joins TRBV10-3 to TRBJ1-1; D is perhaps TRBD1 (5 bases). In germline, CDR1 is ENHRY, CDR2 SYGVKD. The CDR3 extends over 14 amino acids. V was cut by 4 bases and J by 6 bases, with 15 bases left in between.

The rearrangement joins TRBV6-5 to TRBJ1-2; TRBD1 is a possible D gene (6 bases). The ends were cut back, 5 bases at V and 4 bases at J, with 11 bases in the middle. The CDR3 loop spans 13 amino acids. The germline V gene encodes CDR1 MNHEY and CDR2 SVGAGI. CDR3 sequence reads: CASSQLRGYGYTF. CDR3 nucleotides: TGTGCCAGCAGTCAGCTCAGGGGCTATGGCTACACCTTC.

This chain joins TRBV5-5 and TRBJ1-1; D call uncertain. Deletions cut 2 bases from V and 6 bases from J, with 5 bases between. The CDR3 extends over 11 amino acids. Germline values: CDR1 SGHKS, CDR2 YYEKEE (reference sequence). CDR3 amino acids: CASSFRAEAFF. The CDR3 region has the DNA TGTGCCAGCAGCTTTCGGGCTGAAGCTTTCTTT.

This clone appeared a single time. CDR3 residues: CASSQDRGDTIYF. CDR3 nucleotides: TGTGCCAGCAGCCAAGATCGGGGTGACACCATATATTTT. The rearrangement uses TRBV3-1 (or the pseudogene TRBV3-2) and TRBJ1-3; D unresolved. Trimming pared 0 bases from V and 8 bases from J, leaving 8 bases between. Germline CDR1 LGHDT, CDR2 YNNKEL (reference sequence). The CDR3 has 13 residues.

The V and J genes are TRBV30 and TRBJ1-2; D may be TRBD1 (5 bases). With 0 bases removed from V and 5 bases from J, the gap between germline ends came to 13 bases. This CDR3 region has 14 residues. The germline V gene has CDR1 GTSNPN and CDR2 SVGIG (reference sequence). CDR3 sequence reads: CAWSVALQGYGYTF. The DNA for the CDR3 is TGTGCCTGGAGTGTAGCCCTCCAGGGTTATGGCTACACCTTC.

In DNA form, the CDR3 reads TGCGCCAGCAGCCCGGGACTCACCGGGGAGCTGTTTTTT. This sequence encodes CASSPGLTGELFF. The rearrangement links TRBV4-3 to TRBJ2-2, with D tentatively TRBD2 (6 bases). There are 13 residues in the CDR3. The V and J ends lost 4 bases and 4 bases respectively, with 7 bases between them. CDR1 and CDR2 (germline): LGHNA, YSLEER.

The V gene is TRBV15, the J gene TRBJ2-1; TRBD1 matches at 8 bases. Per germline, CDR1 LNHNV and CDR2 YYDKDF (reference sequence). The length of the CDR3 is 13 residues. The V and J ends lost 8 bases and 6 bases, in that order; junction bases with no gene match: 6. CDR3 protein: CATGQGMVNEQFF. In DNA form, the CDR3 reads TGTGCCACCGGACAGGGAATGGTCAATGAGCAGTTCTTC.

The chain uses TRBV14 and TRBJ1-2; the D gene is possibly TRBD1 (5 bases). The CDR3 contains 15 residues. The germline V gene encodes CDR1 SGHDN and CDR2 FVKESK. The germline V and J ends were trimmed by 1 base and 6 bases, with 15 bases remaining between them. The DNA of the CDR3 is TGTGCCAGCAGCCAAGTCGCAGGGTTCGACGATGGCTACACCTTC. Amino acid sequence: CASSQVAGFDDGYTF.

The genes are TRBV7-6 and TRBJ2-7; the D is unclear. CDR3 size: 14 residues. CDR1 is SGHVS, CDR2 FNYEAQ, per germline. V shed 1 base and J shed 1 base, with 8 bases lying between them. The CDR3 loop reads CASSLVPSSYEQYF. The CDR3 DNA is TGTGCCAGCAGCTTAGTTCCCAGTTCCTACGAGCAGTACTTC.

On this clone itself: Within the sample, other DNA sequences also encode this same CDR3. This sequence joins TRBV10-3 and TRBJ2-3, with a weak D call TRBD1 (6 bases). The V end was cut by 4 bases, the J end by 1 base, with 6 bases between. CDR1 is ENHRY, CDR2 SYGVKD, per germline. The CDR3 length is 13 residues. As DNA, the CDR3 is TGTGCCATCAGTGGGACAGGCACAGATACGCAGTATTTT. It yields the protein CAISGTGTDTQYF.

This chain links TRBV4-1 with TRBJ2-5, with D unresolved. Per germline, CDR1 MGHRA and CDR2 YSYEKL. With 1 base removed from V and 5 bases from J, the gap between germline ends came to 8 bases. CDR3 length equals 13 residues. The chain's CDR3 is CASSQGPVETQYF. The DNA of the CDR3 is TGCGCCAGCAGCCAAGGGCCTGTGGAGACCCAGTACTTC.

The chain joins TRBV19 to TRBJ2-2; 8 nucleotides align to TRBD1. Germline V CDR1 and CDR2: LNHDA, SQIVND (reference sequence). The CDR3 is 15 residues long. Trimming cost V 3 bases and J 6 bases; bases outside gene matches: 6. The chain's CDR3 is CASSMRSGGSGELFF. DNA for the CDR3: TGTGCCAGTAGTATGAGGTCAGGGGGCTCCGGGGAGCTGTTTTTT.

The rearrangement links TRBV6-4 to TRBJ2-3; TRBD1 matches 7 bases. Losses at the gene ends were 3 bases for V and 2 bases for J; bases not matched to a gene: 14. This CDR3 is 18 amino acids long. Germline CDR1 and CDR2: MRHNA and SNTAGT. The CDR3 sequence is CASSDQGPTGTHTDTQYF. DNA of the CDR3: TGTGCCAGCAGTGATCAGGGGCCGACAGGGACACACACAGATACGCAGTATTTT.

This clone appeared a single time. The chain employs TRBV4-3 and TRBJ2-1; the D gene is possibly TRBD1 (6 bases). This CDR3 is 16 amino acids long. Deletions cut 1 base from V and 9 bases from J, with 19 bases between. CDR1 LGHNA and CDR2 YSLEER come from the germline V gene. The CDR3 DNA sequence: TGCGCCAGCAGCCAAGGTCCCTTGTCCCCCAGGGGTGAGCAGTTCTTC. Translating gives CASSQGPLSPRGEQFF.

The rearrangement joins TRBV15 to TRBJ2-7; no clear D. The germline CDR1 and CDR2 sequences are LNHNV and YYDKDF (reference sequence). CDR3 length: 13 residues. V was clipped by 6 bases and J by 3 bases, with 12 bases between them. The chain's CDR3 is CATRPTGDYEQYF. CDR3 DNA sequence: TGTGCCACCAGACCGACGGGCGACTACGAGCAGTACTTC. Combining the CDR3 with reference TRBV15 and TRBJ2-7 gives the whole variable domain DAMVIQNPRYQVTQFGKPVTLSCSQTLNHNVMYWYQQKSSQAPKLLFHYYDKDFNNEADTPDNFQSRRPNTSFCFLDIRSPGLGDTAMYLCATRPTGDYEQYFGPGTRLTVT.

This chain links TRBV2 with TRBJ2-3; weak D call: TRBD2 (6 bases). Trimming stripped 1 base from V and 4 bases from J, with 18 bases between. The germline gives CDR1 SNHLY, CDR2 FYNNEI. The CDR3 is 17 residues long. CDR3: CASSEVLAVRHPDTQYF. CDR3 nucleotides: TGTGCCAGCAGTGAAGTATTAGCGGTTAGACATCCAGATACGCAGTATTTT. Supplemented by reference TRBV2 and TRBJ2-3, the full variable domain reads EPEVTQTPSHQVTQMGQEVILRCVPISNHLYFYWYRQILGQKVEFLVSFYNNEISEKSEIFDDQFSVERPDGSNFTLKIRSTKLEDSAMYFCASSEVLAVRHPDTQYFGPGTRLTVL.

The chain couples TRBV5-5 to TRBJ2-5; D unresolved. V shed 2 bases and J shed 0 bases, with 8 bases lying between them. This CDR3 has 14 amino acids. Germline lookup yields CDR1 SGHKS and CDR2 YYEKEE (reference sequence). The CDR3 DNA reads TGTGCCAGCAGCTTACGTACGAACCAAGAGACCCAGTACTTC. Amino acids: CASSLRTNQETQYF.

This clone was seen just once. The V gene is TRBV19, the J gene TRBJ2-7; 8 bases agree with TRBD1. The CDR3 is 16 residues long. V dropped 3 bases and J dropped 0; count of bases not matched to a gene: 7. The V gene's germline CDR1 is LNHDA and CDR2 SQIVND (reference sequence). The CDR3 sequence is CASSIPRTGSSYEQYF. The CDR3 nucleotides are TGTGCCAGTAGTATCCCCCGGACAGGGAGCTCCTACGAGCAGTACTTC.

J is TRBJ2-7 and V is TRBV5-1, with 10 bases lining up with TRBD1. CDR3 length: 16 amino acids. The V and J ends lost 0 bases and 6 bases, in that order; junction bases with no gene match: 9. Germline lookup yields CDR1 SGHRS and CDR2 YFSETQ. The CDR3 spells CASSLAVGQGFSEQYF. The CDR3 nucleotides read TGCGCCAGCAGCTTGGCCGTGGGACAGGGGTTCTCCGAGCAGTACTTC.

The rearrangement uses TRBV7-2 and TRBJ2-5; 11 bases agree with TRBD2. With 7 bases clipped from V and 5 bases from J, the junction kept 9 bases outside the gene matches. Germline V gives CDR1 SGHTA, CDR2 FQGNSA. This CDR3 is built from 15 residues. Written as DNA, the CDR3 is TGTGCCAGCAAACCACTAGCGGGGGCGCGCGAGACCCAGTACTTC. It specifies CASKPLAGARETQYF.

The rearrangement joins TRBV7-9 to TRBJ2-2; D might be TRBD2 (5 bases). Germline V gene data show CDR1 as SEHNR and CDR2 as FQNEAQ (reference sequence). The germline V and J ends were trimmed by 11 bases and 2 bases, with 24 bases remaining between them. The CDR3 runs 17 residues. In DNA, the CDR3 is TGTGCCGTGAGCGAGGGCGGGCGAGGCCCAAACACCGGGGAGCTGTTTTTT. Its translation is CAVSEGGRGPNTGELFF. Combining the CDR3 with reference TRBV7-9 and TRBJ2-2 gives the whole variable domain DTGVSQNPRHKITKRGQNVTFRCDPISEHNRLYWYRQTLGQGPEFLTYFQNEAQLEKSRLLSDRFSAERPKGSFSTLEIQRTEQGDSAMYLCAVSEGGRGPNTGELFFGEGSRLTVL.

V gene TRBV27 combines with J gene TRBJ1-2, with 10 positions matching TRBD1. The J segment lost 5 bases and the V segment lost 5 bases, leaving 11 bases of the junction unmatched. Germline V CDR1 and CDR2: MNHEY, SMNVEV (reference sequence). CDR3 size: 16 residues. CDR3 DNA: TGTGCCAGCAGTAGGACGGGACAGGGGAATCATTATGGCTACACCTTC. Translation: CASSRTGQGNHYGYTF.

The chain has TRBV11-2 and TRBJ1-5; D unresolved. Germline values: CDR1 SGHAT, CDR2 FQNNGV. Trimming stripped 2 bases from V and 7 bases from J, with 9 bases between. This CDR3 has 13 residues. CDR3 region: CASSLRARQPQHF. In DNA form, the CDR3 reads TGTGCCAGCAGCTTACGGGCGAGACAGCCCCAGCATTTT.

The chain combines TRBV7-2 with TRBJ1-3, with TRBD1 identical over 7 bases. The junction had 7 bases not matched to a gene; V was cut back by 5 bases and J by 0 bases. The CDR3 consists of 16 residues. Germline-derived CDR1 and CDR2 are SGHTA and FQGNSA. DNA of the CDR3: TGTGCCAGCAGCGTGCCCGGGACAGCCTCTGGAAACACCATATATTTT. Translating it yields CASSVPGTASGNTIYF. The variable domain in full, with the rest retrieved from reference TRBV7-2 and TRBJ1-3, is GAGVSQSPSNKVTEKGKDVELRCDPISGHTALYWYRQSLGQGLEFLIYFQGNSAPDKSGLPSDRFSAERTGGSVSTLTIQRTQQEDSAVYLCASSVPGTASGNTIYFGEGSWLTVV.

The chain couples TRBV19 to TRBJ2-4, with 9 bases identical to TRBD1. The CDR3 contains 14 residues. Per germline, CDR1 LNHDA and CDR2 SQIVND (reference sequence). V was pared by 5 bases and J by 3 bases, with 2 bases of the junction left unmatched. The CDR3 region is CASSRTGVKNIQYF. The CDR3, as DNA: TGTGCCAGTAGTCGGACAGGGGTCAAAAACATTCAGTACTTC.

V and J are TRBV28 and TRBJ2-5; 10 nucleotides line up with TRBD2. The length of the CDR3 is 16 residues. CDR1 MDHEN and CDR2 SYDVKM come from the germline V gene. The V gene end was trimmed by 3 bases and the J gene end by 4 bases; junction bases not matched to a gene: 8. The chain's CDR3 is CASSFQAGGLAETQYF. CDR3 sequence (DNA): TGTGCCAGCAGTTTCCAAGCGGGGGGGCTTGCAGAGACCCAGTACTTC.

The chain has TRBV20-1 and TRBJ2-7; no definite D call. The V gene lost 1 base and the J gene lost 9 bases, with 10 bases spanning the gap. The CDR3 covers 11 residues. The germline V gene has CDR1 DFQATT and CDR2 SNEGSKA (reference sequence). CDR3 amino acids: CSARVYNAQYF. In DNA, the CDR3 is TGCAGTGCTAGAGTATATAACGCGCAGTACTTC.

The CDR3 nucleotides are TGTGCCAGCAGCTTAGAGCCCGGACTACTGGGCAGGGCTAACGAGCAGTACTTC. Protein: CASSLEPGLLGRANEQYF. V usage is TRBV7-2 and J usage is TRBJ2-7; the D gene is possibly TRBD2 (6 bases). V lost 1 base and J lost 5, with 24 bases in between. Germline values: CDR1 SGHTA, CDR2 FQGNSA. CDR3 size: 18 residues.

V usage is TRBV7-9 and J usage is TRBJ2-7; D ambiguous. Germline lookup yields CDR1 SEHNR and CDR2 FQNEAQ (reference sequence). V dropped 4 bases and J dropped 3 bases, with 16 bases sitting between them. CDR3 length: 15 amino acids. CDR3 nucleotide sequence: TGTGCCAGCAGCTCCACCACAGCGTTTAACTACGAGCAGTACTTC. It codes for CASSSTTAFNYEQYF.